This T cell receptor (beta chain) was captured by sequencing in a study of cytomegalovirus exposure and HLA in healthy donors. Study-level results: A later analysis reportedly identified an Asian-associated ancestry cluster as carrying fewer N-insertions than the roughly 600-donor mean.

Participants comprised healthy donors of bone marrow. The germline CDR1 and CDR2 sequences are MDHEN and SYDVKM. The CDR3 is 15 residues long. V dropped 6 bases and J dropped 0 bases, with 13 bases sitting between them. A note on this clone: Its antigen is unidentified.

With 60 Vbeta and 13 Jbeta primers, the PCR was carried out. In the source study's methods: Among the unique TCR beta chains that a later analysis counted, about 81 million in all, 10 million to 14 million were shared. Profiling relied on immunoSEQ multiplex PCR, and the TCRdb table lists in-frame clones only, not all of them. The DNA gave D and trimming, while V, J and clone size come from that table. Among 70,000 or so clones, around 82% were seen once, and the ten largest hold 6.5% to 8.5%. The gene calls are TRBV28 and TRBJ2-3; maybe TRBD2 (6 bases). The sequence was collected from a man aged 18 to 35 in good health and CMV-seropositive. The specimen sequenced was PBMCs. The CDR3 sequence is CASRKDYRSTDTQYF. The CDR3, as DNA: TGTGCCAGCAGAAAGGACTACCGGAGCACAGATACGCAGTATTTT.